This passage covers 21 T cell receptor beta chains from one sample sequenced in a study of siplizumab effects on memory and regulatory T cells. Clones were sequenced by immunoSEQ multiplex PCR, and TCRdb holds only the in-frame ones, with some missing. The sample includes 94,000 or so clones, 80% to 95% seen only once; the top ten take 6.5% to 8%. The sample comprised CD8+ T cells sorted from blood. These receptors came from a human donor in good health.

The chain couples TRBV10-3 to TRBJ1-3, with 8 positions matching TRBD1. This CDR3 contains 17 residues. Germline V gives CDR1 ENHRY, CDR2 SYGVKD. V shed 7 bases, J shed 4 bases, and the junction held 15 bases outside the gene matches. The CDR3 DNA reads TGTGCCATCACTGAAGGGACAGGAGACTCTGTCGGAAACACCATATATTTT. Translated, it gives CAITEGTGDSVGNTIYF.

The chain is built from TRBV7-2 and TRBJ2-2, with unresolved D. Germline loops: CDR1 SGHTA, CDR2 FQGNSA. The ends were cut back, 2 bases at V and 6 bases at J, with 1 base in the middle. The CDR3 extends over 11 amino acids. CDR3 coding DNA: TGTGCCAGCAGCTTATCCGGGGAGCTGTTTTTT. Translation: CASSLSGELFF. Looking up the rest from reference TRBV7-2 and TRBJ2-2 gives the full variable domain: GAGVSQSPSNKVTEKGKDVELRCDPISGHTALYWYRQSLGQGLEFLIYFQGNSAPDKSGLPSDRFSAERTGGSVSTLTIQRTQQEDSAVYLCASSLSGELFFGEGSRLTVL.

The V call is TRBV29-1, the J call TRBJ2-2; D is perhaps TRBD2 (6 bases). The V and J ends lost 4 bases and 7 bases respectively, with 10 bases between them. The V gene's germline CDR1 is SQVTM and CDR2 ANQGSEA. The CDR3 runs to 12 residues. Here the CDR3 reads CSVAEGVGELFF. CDR3 sequence (DNA): TGCAGCGTTGCGGAGGGTGTCGGGGAGCTGTTTTTT.

To note about this clone: The sample contains more than one DNA sequence encoding this CDR3. This chain's CDR3 is CASGYRGQGDEQYF. Written as DNA, the CDR3 is TGTGCCAGTGGGTACCGGGGACAGGGCGACGAGCAGTACTTC. The chain combines TRBV19 with TRBJ2-7; 9 bases fit TRBD1. Germline V gene lookup returns CDR1 LNHDA and CDR2 SQIVND (reference sequence). V was clipped by 8 bases and J by 5 bases; unmatched bases: 10. The CDR3 consists of 14 residues.

The chain links TRBV19 to TRBJ2-5, with 10 bases lining up with TRBD2. The germline V gene encodes CDR1 LNHDA and CDR2 SQIVND (reference sequence). There are 19 residues in the CDR3. V trimming: 2 bases; J trimming: 1 base; junction bases outside the gene matches: 13. As DNA, the CDR3 is TGTGCCAGTAGTATAACGCGCCGCCTGGAGCGGGGGGGCCAAGAGACCCAGTACTTC. It codes for CASSITRRLERGGQETQYF.

This sequence joins TRBV2 and TRBJ2-1; TRBD1 is a possible D gene (6 bases). Germline CDR1 is SNHLY and CDR2 is FYNNEI. This CDR3 has 14 amino acids. V was shortened by 6 bases and J by 3 bases, with 12 bases between the two germline ends. The CDR3 DNA reads as TGTGCCAGCAGATGGGACACCAACTACAATGAGCAGTTCTTC. Its translation: CASRWDTNYNEQFF.

V is TRBV9 and J is TRBJ2-2, with TRBD1 as a possible D gene (5 bases). CDR1 and CDR2 from the germline V gene are SGDLS and YYNGEE. This CDR3 has 13 residues. V lost 0 bases and J 5 bases, leaving 5 bases between the germline ends. CDR3 in DNA: TGTGCCAGCAGCGTAGAGGGGACCGGGGAGCTGTTTTTT. Encoded protein: CASSVEGTGELFF.

This rearrangement joins TRBV5-1 to TRBJ2-7; D perhaps matches TRBD2 (6 bases). Germline CDR1 SGHRS, CDR2 YFSETQ. The CDR3 has 14 residues. V was shortened by 0 bases and J by 6 bases, with 13 bases between the two germline ends. Here the CDR3 DNA reads TGCGCCAGCAGCTTGGCCTCAGGCGGGGTCGAGCAGTACTTC. This codes for CASSLASGGVEQYF.

This rearrangement joins TRBV27 to TRBJ1-4, with D maybe TRBD1 (5 bases). The CDR3 loop spans 15 amino acids. The germline CDR1 and CDR2 sequences are MNHEY and SMNVEV (reference sequence). The V end was cut by 1 base, the J end by 7 bases, with 13 bases between. The CDR3 protein is CASSLLGGMTEKLFF. CDR3 in DNA: TGTGCCAGCAGTTTATTGGGGGGAATGACTGAAAAACTGTTTTTT.

The chain links TRBV30 to TRBJ1-1; weak D call: TRBD1 (5 bases). The CDR3 covers 11 residues. Trimming pared 7 bases from V and 0 bases from J, leaving 6 bases between. Per the germline V gene, CDR1 is GTSNPN and CDR2 is SVGIG (reference sequence). CDR3 nucleotide sequence: TGTGCCTTGACAGTGAACACTGAAGCTTTCTTT. Translated: CALTVNTEAFF. Full variable domain (outside the CDR3, taken from reference TRBV30 and TRBJ1-1): SQTIHQWPATLVQPVGSPLSLECTVEGTSNPNLYWYRQAAGRGLQLLFYSVGIGQISSEVPQNLSASRPQDRQFILSSKKLLLSDSGFYLCALTVNTEAFFGQGTRLTVV.

V is TRBV7-9 and J is TRBJ2-1; D not certain. The V gene's germline CDR1 is SEHNR and CDR2 FQNEAQ (reference sequence). The CDR3 contains 13 residues. The ends were cut back, 4 bases at V and 8 bases at J, with 12 bases in the middle. In DNA, the CDR3 is TGTGCCAGCAGCTCCCCTACGGGCGATGAGCAGTTCTTC. Translated, it gives CASSSPTGDEQFF. Combining the CDR3 with reference TRBV7-9 and TRBJ2-1 gives the whole variable domain DTGVSQNPRHKITKRGQNVTFRCDPISEHNRLYWYRQTLGQGPEFLTYFQNEAQLEKSRLLSDRFSAERPKGSFSTLEIQRTEQGDSAMYLCASSSPTGDEQFFGPGTRLTVL.

The chain links TRBV12-5 to TRBJ2-3, with TRBD1 matching over 8 bases. Looked up from germline, CDR1 is LGHNT and CDR2 is FRNRAP. V lost 4 bases, J lost 2 bases, and 2 bases stayed unmatched. This CDR3 has 14 amino acids. CDR3 sequence (DNA): TGTGCTAGTGGTTCAGGGGGCTCCACAGATACGCAGTATTTT. Its translation is CASGSGGSTDTQYF.

Only a few counts were recorded for this clone. Here the CDR3 reads CASSPGINTEAFF. The CDR3 DNA follows: TGTGCCAGTAGCCCCGGTATAAACACTGAAGCTTTCTTT. The V gene is TRBV19, the J gene TRBJ1-1; no reliable D call. The V gene lost 6 bases and the J gene lost 2 bases, with 10 bases spanning the gap. CDR1 LNHDA and CDR2 SQIVND come from the germline V gene (reference sequence). The CDR3 totals 13 residues.

This chain joins TRBV19 and TRBJ2-1, with D possibly being TRBD1 or TRBD2 (5 bases each). The V gene lost 4 bases and the J gene lost 0 bases, with 7 bases spanning the gap. Germline-derived CDR1 and CDR2 are LNHDA and SQIVND (reference sequence). The CDR3 contains 14 residues. CDR3: CASSTGSSYNEQFF. CDR3 DNA: TGTGCCAGTAGTACAGGGAGCTCCTACAATGAGCAGTTCTTC.

The gene calls are TRBV6-5 and TRBJ1-1, with a possible D match to TRBD1 (6 bases). The V and J ends lost 5 bases and 1 base respectively, with 11 bases between them. The CDR3 length is 14 residues. Germline V lookup: CDR1 MNHEY, CDR2 SVGAGI. The CDR3 loop reads CASSPQQGNTEAFF. The CDR3 nucleotides read TGTGCCAGCAGTCCGCAACAGGGGAACACTGAAGCTTTCTTT.

Written as DNA, the CDR3 is TGTGCCAGCAGACCTACGGAGTACAATGAGCAGTTCTTC. Amino acid sequence: CASRPTEYNEQFF. The chain couples TRBV27 to TRBJ2-1; D gene ambiguous. Germline CDR1 reads MNHEY; CDR2 reads SMNVEV (reference sequence). The CDR3 has 13 residues. Between the trimmed V and J ends, which lost 6 bases and 4 bases, there was a span of 10 bases.

The V gene is TRBV2, the J gene TRBJ2-7, with 13 bases identical to TRBD2. The trim removed 5 bases at V and 6 bases at J, leaving 7 bases unmatched. Germline CDR1 SNHLY, CDR2 FYNNEI. The CDR3 is made up of 15 amino acids. For the CDR3, the DNA is TGTGCCAGCAGTCCCACTAGCGGGGGGGCTTCCGAGCAGTACTTC. Its protein product is CASSPTSGGASEQYF.

This clone was detected only once. The CDR3 DNA sequence: TGTGCCAGCAGCTTAGTCGGTGAATACGAGCAGTACTTC. Its translation: CASSLVGEYEQYF. This sequence joins TRBV5-4 and TRBJ2-7, with D hard to call. The CDR3 covers 13 residues. Trimming shortened V by 2 bases and J by 4 bases, and 10 bases separated the two germline ends. Germline CDR1 is SGHNT and CDR2 is YYREEE (reference sequence). The whole variable domain, remainder taken from reference TRBV5-4 and TRBJ2-7, is ETGVTQSPTHLIKTRGQQVTLRCSSQSGHNTVSWYQQALGQGPQFIFQYYREEENGRGNFPPRFSGLQFPNYSSELNVNALELDDSALYLCASSLVGEYEQYFGPGTRLTVT.

This CDR3 reads CAWSYDRGDEQYF. The CDR3, as DNA: TGTGCCTGGAGTTATGACAGGGGCGACGAGCAGTACTTC. The J gene is TRBJ2-7, the V gene TRBV30; 8 nucleotides match TRBD1. V lost 2 bases and J lost 5; bases outside the gene matches: 5. Germline V gene sequence: CDR1 GTSNPN, CDR2 SVGIG (reference sequence). The CDR3 has 13 amino acids.

The V and J genes are TRBV15 and TRBJ1-4; D might be TRBD1 (5 bases). This CDR3 comprises 15 residues. V lost 0 bases and J lost 8, with 13 bases in between. Per the germline V gene, CDR1 is LNHNV and CDR2 is YYDKDF (reference sequence). The DNA for the CDR3 is TGTGCCACCAGCAGAGATCGAGGGGAGGGCGAAAAACTGTTTTTT. The encoded protein is CATSRDRGEGEKLFF.

This chain joins TRBV13 and TRBJ1-1, with a tentative D call TRBD1 (6 bases). Trimming took 3 bases from V and 7 from J, leaving 12 bases between them. The V gene's germline CDR1 is PRHDT and CDR2 FYEKMQ (reference sequence). This CDR3 has 13 amino acids. As DNA, the CDR3 is TGTGCCAGCAGCTTGGGGACACCAAATGAAGCTTTCTTT. Protein sequence: CASSLGTPNEAFF. Together with reference TRBV13 and TRBJ1-1, the CDR3 gives the full variable domain: AAGVIQSPRHLIKEKRETATLKCYPIPRHDTVYWYQQGPGQDPQFLISFYEKMQSDKGSIPDRFSAQQFSDYHSELNMSSLELGDSALYFCASSLGTPNEAFFGQGTRLTVV.